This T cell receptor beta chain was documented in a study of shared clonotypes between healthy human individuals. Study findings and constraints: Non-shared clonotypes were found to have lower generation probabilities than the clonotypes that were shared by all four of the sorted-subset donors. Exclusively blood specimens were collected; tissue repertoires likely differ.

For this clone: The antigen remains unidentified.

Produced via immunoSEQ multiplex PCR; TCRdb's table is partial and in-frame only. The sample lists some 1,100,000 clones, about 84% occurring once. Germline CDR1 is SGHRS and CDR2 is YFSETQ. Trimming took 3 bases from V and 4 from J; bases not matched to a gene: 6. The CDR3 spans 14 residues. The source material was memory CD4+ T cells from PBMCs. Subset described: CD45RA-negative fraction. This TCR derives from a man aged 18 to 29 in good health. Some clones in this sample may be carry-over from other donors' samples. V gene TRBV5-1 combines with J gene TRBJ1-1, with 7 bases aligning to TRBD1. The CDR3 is CASSYLDRVTEAFF. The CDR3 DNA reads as TGCGCCAGCAGCTACCTAGACAGGGTCACTGAAGCTTTCTTT.